The rows below give T cell receptor beta chains drawn from one sample of a study of CD8 T cells in ankylosing spondylitis. Using its own MiXCR run on the 5' RACE reads, TCRdb lists one record per CDR3 protein. Here the sample spans 150,000 to 200,000 distinct CDR3 sequences, around a tenth being singletons. The material sequenced was blood, either unsorted or a sorted T cell fraction (not recorded which). The receptor source for this set is a male donor with ankylosing spondylitis or in good health (not recorded which). CDR3s include the opening cysteine and the closing phenylalanine or tryptophan. Fields, in order: J gene, V gene, CDR3 protein.

TRBJ2-1	TRBV29-1	CSVGQGGDEQFF
TRBJ1-3	TRBV2	CASSELTERNTIYF
TRBJ2-1	TRBV6-5	CASRLIAAAYNEQFF
TRBJ1-1	TRBV3-1	CASSQGEVREYTEAFF
TRBJ2-7	TRBV29-1	CSVEGPYEQYF
TRBJ1-2	TRBV3-1	CASSQGEGGYTF
TRBJ1-1	TRBV20-1	CSARGLGNLGGTEAFF
TRBJ2-5	TRBV3-1	CASSQVLETQYF
TRBJ2-2	TRBV5-4	CASSVVGGGTGELFF
TRBJ1-5	TRBV3-1	CASSPRGINEGMQSQHF
TRBJ1-2	TRBV12-3/TRBV12-4	CASRPDRGDYGYTF
TRBJ1-5	TRBV6-1	CATSEGFNQPQHF
TRBJ2-1	TRBV3-2	CASSQEIGDGTNNEQFF
TRBJ2-1	TRBV2	CASRQGDRSYNEQFF
TRBJ2-5	TRBV3-1	CASNPDRAGRETQYF
TRBJ2-2	TRBV4-1	CASSQAPQGELFF
TRBJ1-3	TRBV5-1	CASSLGASAGNTIYF
TRBJ1-1	TRBV12-3/TRBV12-4	CASSWTGGTEAFF
TRBJ1-2	TRBV7-9	CASSFAGSYGYTF
TRBJ2-7	TRBV7-6	CASTALGGDSSYEQYF
TRBJ2-5	TRBV6-1	CASSEVRGSHETQYF
TRBJ2-5	TRBV5-1	CASSFNSQGAGETQYF
TRBJ1-2	TRBV6-6	CASSPGAGNGYTF
TRBJ1-3	TRBV6-6	CASSYTALNTIYF
TRBJ2-5	TRBV27	CASSTNYKGQLQETQYF
TRBJ1-4	TRBV4-2	CASSQTEKLFF
TRBJ1-1	TRBV4-1	CASSPGQGANTEAFF
TRBJ1-5	TRBV24-1	CATSDLGRTHF
TRBJ2-1	TRBV5-1	CASSLGLDGSSEQFF
TRBJ1-2	TRBV3-1	CASSQVQGAYGYTF
TRBJ1-5	TRBV6-2/TRBV6-3	CASSRLIPGQVYSNQPQHF
TRBJ2-7	TRBV18	CASSPTRGMGSYEQYF
TRBJ1-5	TRBV5-1	CASSPEAGNQPQHF
TRBJ2-4	TRBV27	CASSLNGKNIQYF
TRBJ2-1	TRBV7-9	CASSPRRGIRINEQFF
TRBJ2-4	TRBV25-1	CASSEWRTENIQYF
TRBJ2-3	TRBV5-1	CASSSTSGSGIPDTQYF
TRBJ2-2	TRBV9	CASSNHGDARKYTGELFF
TRBJ2-4	TRBV6-5	CASSYGGLAASKNIQYF
TRBJ2-5	TRBV7-2	CASSPLARGETQYF
TRBJ2-1	TRBV20-1	CSATRTSGSRNNEQFF
TRBJ2-7	TRBV7-2	CASSPYGREQYF
TRBJ2-7	TRBV18	CASSPSEGNDEQYF
TRBJ2-3	TRBV29-1	CSVEDHERADTQYF
TRBJ1-4	TRBV6-1	CANSPGTGVTNEKLFF
TRBJ2-5	TRBV4-1	CASSPLLAGGPETQYF
TRBJ2-3	TRBV20-1	CSARDPASGGTNTQYF
TRBJ2-7	TRBV12-3/TRBV12-4	CASSFGELNEQYF
TRBJ1-1	TRBV5-1	CASSLLTGLGTEAFF